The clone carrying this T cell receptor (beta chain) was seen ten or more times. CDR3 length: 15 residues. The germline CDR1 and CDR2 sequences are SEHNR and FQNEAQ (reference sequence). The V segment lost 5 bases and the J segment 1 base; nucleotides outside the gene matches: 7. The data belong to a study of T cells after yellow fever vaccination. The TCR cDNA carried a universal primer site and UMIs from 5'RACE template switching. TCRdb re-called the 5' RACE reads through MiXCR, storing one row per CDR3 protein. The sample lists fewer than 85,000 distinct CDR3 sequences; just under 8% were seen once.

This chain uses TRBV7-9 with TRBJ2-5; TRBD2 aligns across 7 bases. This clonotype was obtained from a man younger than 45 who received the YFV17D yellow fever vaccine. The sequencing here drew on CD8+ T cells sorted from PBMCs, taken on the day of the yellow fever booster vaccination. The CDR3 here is CASSPLGRSQETQYF. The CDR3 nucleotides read TGTGCCAGCAGCCCCCTCGGGAGGTCCCAAGAGACCCAGTACTTC.